The 32 T cell receptor beta chains below were found in one sample sequenced in a study of neoadjuvant anti-PD-1 for oral cavity cancer. The time point here: after neoadjuvant nivolumab, at surgical resection. Libraries were prepared by immunoSEQ multiplex PCR; TCRdb keeps only in-frame clonotypes and omits some of them. The sample lists 20,000 to 25,000 clones; 25% to 30% were seen once. The material was tumor tissue, obtained after nivolumab (anti-PD-1) treatment. All receptors come from a person between 40 and 85 years old with oral cavity squamous cell carcinoma.

This clone was seen a few times. The rearrangement uses TRBV4-1 and TRBJ1-1; maybe TRBD1 (5 bases). Trimming removed 2 bases at V and 2 bases at J, with 9 bases between. The CDR3 is 14 amino acids. CDR1 and CDR2 (germline): MGHRA, YSYEKL. CDR3 bases: TGCGCCAGCAGCCAAAGGGGCTACAACACTGAAGCTTTCTTT. Translation gives CASSQRGYNTEAFF.

The CDR3 region has the DNA TGTGCCAGCAGCTTAGTCGTCCCGGAGGGAAAACTGTTTTTT. It yields the protein CASSLVVPEGKLFF. The V and J genes are TRBV7-8 and TRBJ1-4; no reliable D call. Germline-derived CDR1 and CDR2 are SGHVS and FQNEAQ. This CDR3 spans 14 amino acids. Trimming removed 1 base from V and 10 bases from J, with 13 bases in between.

The chain uses TRBV5-4 and TRBJ2-5; 9 bases match TRBD2. V was pared by 4 bases and J by 2 bases, with 6 bases of the junction left unmatched. The CDR3 covers 15 residues. The germline gives CDR1 SGHNT, CDR2 YYREEE (reference sequence). The CDR3 region has the DNA TGTGCCAGCAGCACCGGGACTAGCAGACAAGAGACCCAGTACTTC. It codes for CASSTGTSRQETQYF.

This clone was detected only a few times. The chain couples TRBV6-1 to TRBJ2-7; the D gene is possibly TRBD1 (5 bases). Germline CDR1 and CDR2: MNHNS and SASEGT. The CDR3 runs to 15 residues. V lost 1 base and J 5 bases, leaving 15 bases between the germline ends. CDR3 protein: CASSEGRREYNEQYF. The DNA of the CDR3 is TGTGCCAGCAGTGAAGGCCGCAGGGAATATAACGAGCAGTACTTC.

This clone was counted a few times. The chain links TRBV5-1 to TRBJ1-1; D possibly corresponds to TRBD1 (6 bases). Germline CDR1 SGHRS, CDR2 YFSETQ. The CDR3 runs 16 residues. V was trimmed by 0 bases and J by 2 bases, leaving 14 bases between them. As DNA, the CDR3 is TGCGCCAGCAGCTTGGGGGACAAAGCCTTAAACACTGAAGCTTTCTTT. Its protein product is CASSLGDKALNTEAFF. The full variable domain, its missing parts supplied by reference TRBV5-1 and TRBJ1-1, is KAGVTQTPRYLIKTRGQQVTLSCSPISGHRSVSWYQQTPGQGLQFLFEYFSETQRNKGNFPGRFSGRQFSNSRSEMNVSTLELGDSALYLCASSLGDKALNTEAFFGQGTRLTVV.

This clone came up many times. The rearrangement uses TRBV19 and TRBJ2-1; 9 nucleotides agree with TRBD2. Germline V gene sequence: CDR1 LNHDA, CDR2 SQIVND (reference sequence). After removal of 4 bases from V and 10 bases from J, the junction contained 14 bases not matched to a gene. The CDR3 sequence is 16 residues long. CDR3 sequence: CASSTYTSGPGGEQFF. As DNA, the CDR3 is TGTGCCAGTAGTACCTACACTAGCGGGCCCGGTGGAGAGCAGTTCTTC.

This clone was seen more than once but under ten times. The J gene is TRBJ2-1, the V gene TRBV5-6; D remains ambiguous. Deletions cut 3 bases from V and 12 bases from J, with 22 bases between. This CDR3 spans 15 amino acids. Germline CDR1 reads SGHDT; CDR2 reads YYEEEE. The CDR3 nucleotides are TGTGCCAGCAGCTCCCGAGCAAGAAACATTGGTGGGCAGTTCTTC. This encodes CASSSRARNIGGQFF. Variable domain in full (rest from reference TRBV5-6 and TRBJ2-1): DAGVTQSPTHLIKTRGQQVTLRCSPKSGHDTVSWYQQALGQGPQFIFQYYEEEERQRGNFPDRFSGHQFPNYSSELNVNALLLGDSALYLCASSSRARNIGGQFFGPGTRLTVL.

This clone was seen a few times. The genes are TRBV28 and TRBJ2-7; 12 nucleotides agree with TRBD1. V was clipped by 3 bases and J by 6 bases; unmatched bases: 6. The CDR3 loop spans 15 amino acids. Germline CDR1 is MDHEN and CDR2 is SYDVKM. CDR3 region: CASSLTGQGASEQYF. As DNA, the CDR3 is TGTGCCAGCAGTTTGACGGGACAGGGGGCCAGCGAGCAGTACTTC.

This chain joins TRBV6-4 and TRBJ2-3; D gene unclear. The germline V and J ends were trimmed by 3 bases and 1 base, with 11 bases remaining between them. The germline CDR1 and CDR2 sequences are MRHNA and SNTAGT. The CDR3 consists of 15 residues. The CDR3 DNA reads TGTGCCAGCAGTGAAATTGTTGGGGGCACAGATACGCAGTATTTT. Translated, it gives CASSEIVGGTDTQYF.

This clone showed up just a few times. This chain uses TRBV29-1 with TRBJ1-5; D ambiguous. The ends were cut back, 1 base at V and 7 bases at J, with 14 bases in the middle. Looked up from germline, CDR1 is SQVTM and CDR2 is ANQGSEA. The CDR3 runs to 14 residues. As DNA, the CDR3 is TGCAGCGTTGAAGCGGACGGGCTTCGACAGCCCCAGCATTTT. Its protein product is CSVEADGLRQPQHF.

The chain recombines TRBV7-6 with TRBJ2-1; 7 positions match TRBD2. The CDR3 extends over 16 amino acids. Germline V gene lookup returns CDR1 SGHVS and CDR2 FNYEAQ. The V gene end was trimmed by 5 bases and the J gene end by 10 bases; junction bases not matched to a gene: 17. The CDR3 protein is CASSETIASGIGEQFF. The CDR3 DNA reads TGTGCCAGCAGCGAGACCATTGCTAGCGGCATTGGAGAGCAGTTCTTC.

V is TRBV5-1 and J is TRBJ2-2; no reliable D call. V lost 4 bases and J lost 5, with 15 bases in between. CDR1 and CDR2 from the germline V gene are SGHRS and YFSETQ. This CDR3 comprises 15 residues. The CDR3 here is CASSGQVVRTGELFF. The CDR3 region has the DNA TGCGCCAGCAGCGGGCAGGTGGTTCGGACCGGGGAGCTGTTTTTT.

The CDR3 here is CATAPGGAGANVLTF. CDR3 DNA sequence: TGTGCCACCGCCCCTGGCGGAGCTGGGGCCAACGTCCTGACTTTC. This chain joins TRBV7-3 and TRBJ2-6; D remains ambiguous. V shed 10 bases and J shed 2 bases, with 15 bases lying between them. There are 15 residues in the CDR3. The V gene's germline CDR1 is SGHTA and CDR2 FQGTGA. The variable domain in full, with the rest retrieved from reference TRBV7-3 and TRBJ2-6, is GAGVSQTPSNKVTEKGKYVELRCDPISGHTALYWYRQSLGQGPEFLIYFQGTGAADDSGLPNDRFFAVRPEGSVSTLKIQRTERGDSAVYLCATAPGGAGANVLTFGAGSRLTVL.

The rearrangement joins TRBV30 to TRBJ2-7, with 9 nucleotides matching TRBD2. After removal of 2 bases from V and 3 bases from J, the junction contained 8 bases not matched to a gene. CDR3 size: 15 residues. Germline CDR1 is GTSNPN and CDR2 is SVGIG (reference sequence). The CDR3 protein is CAWSQTSGFHYEQYF. CDR3 DNA: TGTGCCTGGAGTCAAACTAGCGGGTTTCACTACGAGCAGTACTTC.

The CDR3 sequence: CASSYSQAPYGYTF. Written as DNA, the CDR3 is TGTGCCAGCAGTTACAGCCAGGCCCCCTATGGCTACACCTTC. The chain employs TRBV6-5 and TRBJ1-2; D gene ambiguous. V lost 2 bases to trimming and J lost 4 bases, with 11 bases between them. This CDR3 has 14 residues. In germline, CDR1 is MNHEY, CDR2 SVGAGI.

The chain recombines TRBV7-9 with TRBJ1-2; D unclear. Trimming left V 2 bases short and J 0 bases short, with 4 bases between. CDR3 size: 13 residues. CDR1 and CDR2 (germline): SEHNR, FQNEAQ (reference sequence). The CDR3 sequence: CASSLNTNYGYTF. CDR3 bases: TGTGCCAGCAGCTTAAACACTAACTATGGCTACACCTTC.

The chain is built from TRBV7-8 and TRBJ1-1; D possibly corresponds to TRBD1 (5 bases). Per germline, CDR1 SGHVS and CDR2 FQNEAQ. Trimming shortened V by 6 bases and J by 0 bases, and 14 bases separated the two germline ends. This CDR3 region has 15 residues. The CDR3, as DNA: TGTGCCAGCAGGGGCCTTGAGGACATGAACACTGAAGCTTTCTTT. This encodes CASRGLEDMNTEAFF.

The chain links TRBV6-5 to TRBJ2-7; D is unresolved. The CDR3 loop spans 12 amino acids. CDR1 is MNHEY and CDR2 is SVGAGI in the germline V gene. V lost 5 bases, J lost 12 bases, and 17 bases lay in between. CDR3 sequence reads: CASSEHSGKSYF. The CDR3 DNA reads as TGTGCCAGCAGTGAACATAGTGGGAAGTCGTACTTC.

The sample holds a few counts of this clone. The genes are TRBV14 and TRBJ2-7, with D maybe TRBD1 (6 bases). The CDR3 loop spans 13 amino acids. Trimming cost V 4 bases and J 9 bases, with 16 bases left between them. The germline V gene has CDR1 SGHDN and CDR2 FVKESK. The CDR3 DNA reads TGTGCCAGCAGCCTATCTTTACAGGGTGTGCAGTACTTC. Its translation is CASSLSLQGVQYF.

The chain employs TRBV7-2 and TRBJ1-3; no definite D call. Germline CDR1 reads SGHTA; CDR2 reads FQGNSA. The CDR3 is made up of 15 amino acids. Trimming stripped 4 bases from V and 0 bases from J, with 10 bases between. This CDR3 is CASSSDAFSGNTIYF. The CDR3 DNA sequence: TGTGCCAGCAGCTCGGACGCCTTCTCTGGAAACACCATATATTTT.

This sequence joins TRBV19 and TRBJ2-7; 8 bases agree with TRBD1. The CDR3 spans 14 residues. With V trimmed by 4 bases and J by 7 bases, 9 bases remained unmatched. Germline CDR1 LNHDA, CDR2 SQIVND (reference sequence). The CDR3 protein is CASSRRDRPREQYF. The CDR3 DNA follows: TGTGCCAGTAGTAGACGGGACAGGCCTCGGGAGCAGTACTTC.

The V call is TRBV5-1, the J call TRBJ2-7; the match to TRBD1 covers 8 bases. Germline trimming cut 0 bases from V and 5 bases from J; bases unmatched to any gene: 7. The CDR3 has 15 amino acids. CDR1 is SGHRS and CDR2 is YFSETQ in the germline V gene. CDR3 sequence: CASSLAETGVHEQYF. The CDR3 bases are TGCGCCAGCAGCTTGGCTGAGACAGGGGTCCACGAGCAGTACTTC.

The rearrangement joins TRBV28 to TRBJ1-2; D is undetermined. The CDR3 runs 12 residues. CDR1 is MDHEN and CDR2 is SYDVKM in the germline V gene. V lost 5 bases and J lost 5, with 9 bases in between. CDR3 nucleotide sequence: TGTGCCAGCAGTGTCGGGAGTTATGGCTACACCTTC. This encodes CASSVGSYGYTF.

The V gene is TRBV2, the J gene TRBJ1-6; TRBD1 is a possible D gene (6 bases). The CDR3 runs to 12 residues. The germline V and J ends were trimmed by 11 bases and 8 bases, with 13 bases remaining between them. CDR1 and CDR2 (germline): SNHLY, FYNNEI. The CDR3: CAGSRGDSPLHF. CDR3 nucleotides: TGTGCCGGTTCAAGGGGGGATTCACCCCTCCACTTT.

The sample holds a few counts of this clone. The chain joins TRBV5-1 to TRBJ2-5, with D unclear. The CDR3 length is 13 residues. V lost 6 bases to trimming and J lost 7 bases, with 16 bases between them. Germline CDR1 is SGHRS and CDR2 is YFSETQ. The CDR3 coding sequence is TGCGCCAGCAACAAAAAAGATCCCGGGACCCAGTACTTC. Encoded protein: CASNKKDPGTQYF.

This clone was recorded once. The V and J genes are TRBV6-5 and TRBJ2-7; tentatively, D is TRBD1 or TRBD2 (6 bases each). CDR1 is MNHEY, CDR2 SVGAGI, per germline. CDR3 size: 15 residues. The V end lost 4 bases, the J end lost 0 bases, and 13 bases lay between the germline ends. CDR3 bases: TGTGCCAGCAGTTTAGAGGGGGGCGGCTCCTACGAGCAGTACTTC. Amino acids: CASSLEGGGSYEQYF.

This clone was seen just once. This sequence joins TRBV10-3 and TRBJ2-5; 7 bases match TRBD2. The CDR3 runs 14 residues. Germline CDR1 reads ENHRY; CDR2 reads SYGVKD. Losses at the gene ends were 11 bases for V and 3 bases for J; bases not matched to a gene: 12. CDR3 DNA: TGTGCCTCACAGCCCGGGACTACCAAAGAGACCCAGTACTTC. Translation: CASQPGTTKETQYF.

The chain recombines TRBV5-6 with TRBJ2-3; 11 bases fit TRBD2. The germline V gene has CDR1 SGHDT and CDR2 YYEEEE. V lost 1 base and J lost 5; bases outside the gene matches: 12. The CDR3 is 18 residues long. Here the CDR3 reads CASSLLGKTSGSEDTQYF. The CDR3, as DNA: TGTGCCAGCAGCTTGTTAGGGAAAACTAGCGGGAGTGAAGATACGCAGTATTTT.

The chain joins TRBV4-2 to TRBJ2-1; D could derive from TRBD1 or TRBD2 (5 bases each). The CDR3 loop spans 12 amino acids. V gave up 0 bases and J gave up 9 bases, with 6 bases separating them. Germline V gene lookup returns CDR1 LGHNA and CDR2 YNFKEQ. The CDR3 DNA reads TGTGCCAGCAGCCAAGAAGGGACTGAGCAGTTCTTC. This codes for CASSQEGTEQFF.

The chain uses TRBV30 and TRBJ2-3, with D unclear. Trimming took off 8 bases at V and 2 bases at J, with 14 bases between the two ends. Germline assignment: CDR1 GTSNPN and CDR2 SVGIG (reference sequence). The CDR3 is made up of 13 amino acids. The CDR3 coding sequence is TGTGCCGTTGCCATGATCCTCACAGATACGCAGTATTTT. Its translation is CAVAMILTDTQYF. The variable domain in full, completed from reference TRBV30 and TRBJ2-3, reads SQTIHQWPATLVQPVGSPLSLECTVEGTSNPNLYWYRQAAGRGLQLLFYSVGIGQISSEVPQNLSASRPQDRQFILSSKKLLLSDSGFYLCAVAMILTDTQYFGPGTRLTVL.

There are many counts of this clone. This chain uses TRBV27 with TRBJ1-2; D is possibly TRBD1 (5 bases). V lost 5 bases to trimming and J lost 0 bases, with 19 bases between them. CDR3 length: 17 residues. The germline V gene has CDR1 MNHEY and CDR2 SMNVEV (reference sequence). The CDR3 bases are TGTGCCAGCAGTCCAACCGGGACGCCAAGAGCTAACTATGGCTACACCTTC. It is translated as CASSPTGTPRANYGYTF.

This clone was seen a few times. The chain uses TRBV7-9 and TRBJ2-7, with 12 bases matching TRBD1. Germline CDR1 and CDR2: SEHNR and FQNEAQ (reference sequence). The V gene end was trimmed by 5 bases and the J gene end by 5 bases; junction bases not matched to a gene: 7. The length of the CDR3 is 15 residues. CDR3 region: CASSPGDRGLDEQYF. The CDR3 DNA is TGTGCCAGCAGCCCGGGGGACAGGGGGCTCGACGAGCAGTACTTC.